This record looks at one T cell receptor beta chain sequence and its context. This record comes from a study of T cell responses to AZD1222 COVID-19 vaccine. Clones were read by immunoSEQ multiplex PCR, and TCRdb kept only the in-frame ones, dropping some. The table shows some 160,000 clones, with more than 85% occurring only once. Per the germline V gene, CDR1 is SGHVS and CDR2 is FQNEAQ. Trimming took off 5 bases at V and 3 bases at J, with 13 bases between the two ends. The CDR3 sequence is 14 residues long. The TCR originated in an adult in good health. The chain combines TRBV7-8 with TRBJ2-5, with D tentatively TRBD2 (5 bases). This specimen consisted of peripheral blood, obtained on day 0 of AZD1222 vaccination. The CDR3 protein is CASSPRRRKETQYF. As DNA, the CDR3 is TGTGCCAGCAGCCCAAGGAGGCGAAAAGAGACCCAGTACTTC.